The source of this T cell receptor (beta chain) is a study of metastatic and nonmetastatic thyroid tumors. Study-level background: Blood and tumor or nodule tissue repertoires from malignant and benign thyroid patients were compared.

This clone turned up a few times. Per the study methods: The distant-metastasis classifier for papillary thyroid cancer was built from CDR3 differences across clinicopathological groups. TCRdb re-called the PCR reads via MiXCR. TCRdb assigned the V and J calls; the authors' analysis was not used. The sample lists some 30,000 clones; approximately 29% were seen once. Thyroid surgery was performed in patients who had received no treatment beforehand. In germline, CDR1 is MNHEY, CDR2 SMNVEV (reference sequence). J was trimmed by 5 bases and V by 6 bases; bases with no gene match: 1. The CDR3 contains 12 residues.

The sample taken for sequencing was blood. V gene TRBV27 combines with J gene TRBJ2-7; 10 bases match TRBD1. The sequence came from a female donor with papillary thyroid cancer or a benign thyroid nodule (not recorded which). Some clones in this sample may be carry-over from other donors' samples. The CDR3 DNA follows: TGTGCCAGCAGAGGACAGGGGGACGAGCAGTACTTC. This gives the protein CASRGQGDEQYF.